Reported below is one T cell receptor (beta chain). Trimming removed 2 bases from V and 6 bases from J; junction bases left unmatched: 5. The CDR3 has 14 amino acids. Germline CDR1 and CDR2: SGHRS and YFSETQ. Generated by immunoSEQ multiplex PCR, the TCRdb table keeps only in-frame clones and is missing some. Among 76,000 or so clones, 70% to 90% were seen once, and the ten largest hold less than 6.5%. These data are taken from a study of OX40 agonist ivuxolimab in advanced cancers. V is TRBV5-1 and J is TRBJ1-2, with 9 bases matching TRBD1. This sample comprised CD4+ or CD8+ T cells sorted from blood, obtained in a trial of the OX40 agonist ivuxolimab. The receptor's source is an adult with an advanced solid tumor such as melanoma, head and neck, liver or kidney cancer. CDR3 DNA: TGCGCCAGCAGCTTCCCGGGACAGGGCAATGGCTACACCTTC. Encoded protein: CASSFPGQGNGYTF.